Listed below are T cell receptor beta chains from one sample, sequenced in a study of cytomegalovirus exposure and HLA in healthy donors. Only in-frame clones appear in the TCRdb table, and some are missing; sequencing was by immunoSEQ multiplex PCR. The table shows 150,000 or so clones, with 60% to 80% occurring only once. Sequencing was performed on PBMCs. These receptors came from a woman aged 40 to 50 in good health and CMV-seronegative. Both conserved end residues are part of each CDR3. The D gene is left open where the match is weak. Only part of the rows carry a size: once, few, many, or a class if the clone is expanded.

TRBV5-1	TRBD1	.	TRBJ2-3	CASSPSPSGTGGDTQYF	TGCGCCAGCAGCCCATCTCCTTCCGGGACAGGGGGGGATACGCAGTATTTT
TRBV15	.	.	TRBJ2-7	CATSRGLRPLQYEQYF	TGTGCCACCAGCAGAGGACTCCGGCCGCTTCAATACGAGCAGTACTTC
TRBV7-8	.	few	TRBJ2-7	CASSLGNREGQYF	TGTGCCAGCAGCTTGGGGAACAGGGAGGGGCAGTACTTC
TRBV7-9	TRBD1	once	TRBJ2-3	CASSLGTGGPTDTQYF	TGTGCCAGCAGCTTAGGGACAGGGGGCCCAACAGATACGCAGTATTTT
TRBV5-1	.	.	TRBJ2-5	CASSLGSAVQETQYF	TGCGCCAGCAGCTTGGGAAGCGCGGTACAAGAGACCCAGTACTTC
TRBV6-1	.	once	TRBJ1-5	CASSEVGGIRSNQPQHF	TGTGCCAGCAGTGAAGTCGGGGGTATCAGGAGTAATCAGCCCCAGCATTTT
TRBV5-6	TRBD2	.	TRBJ2-5	CASSWGTSGITTQYF	TGTGCCAGCAGCTGGGGGACTAGCGGCATTACGACCCAGTACTTC
TRBV7-9	.	.	TRBJ1-5	CASRNRDQPQHF	TGTGCCAGCAGAAACAGGGATCAGCCCCAGCATTTT
TRBV19	.	.	TRBJ1-2	CASKGGSTKWDNYGYTF	TGTGCCTCAAAAGGGGGAAGTACTAAGTGGGATAACTATGGCTACACCTTC
TRBV4-3	.	few	TRBJ2-7	CASSQEYGSPSYEQYF	TGCGCCAGCAGCCAAGAATACGGGAGTCCATCCTACGAGCAGTACTTC
TRBV7-9	.	.	TRBJ1-2	CSSSFTAYGYTF	TGTTCCAGCAGCTTCACAGCCTATGGCTACACCTTC
TRBV19	TRBD2	few	TRBJ2-7	CASSFSRTSGVPYEQYF	TGTGCCAGTAGTTTCTCGAGGACTAGCGGGGTCCCCTACGAGCAGTACTTC
TRBV11-1	.	.	TRBJ1-2	CASSFAITGGYTF	TGTGCCAGCAGCTTCGCCATAACGGGGGGCTACACCTTC
TRBV10-3	.	.	TRBJ1-2	CAIRTREEGYTF	TGTGCCATCAGGACCAGGGAGGAAGGCTACACCTTC